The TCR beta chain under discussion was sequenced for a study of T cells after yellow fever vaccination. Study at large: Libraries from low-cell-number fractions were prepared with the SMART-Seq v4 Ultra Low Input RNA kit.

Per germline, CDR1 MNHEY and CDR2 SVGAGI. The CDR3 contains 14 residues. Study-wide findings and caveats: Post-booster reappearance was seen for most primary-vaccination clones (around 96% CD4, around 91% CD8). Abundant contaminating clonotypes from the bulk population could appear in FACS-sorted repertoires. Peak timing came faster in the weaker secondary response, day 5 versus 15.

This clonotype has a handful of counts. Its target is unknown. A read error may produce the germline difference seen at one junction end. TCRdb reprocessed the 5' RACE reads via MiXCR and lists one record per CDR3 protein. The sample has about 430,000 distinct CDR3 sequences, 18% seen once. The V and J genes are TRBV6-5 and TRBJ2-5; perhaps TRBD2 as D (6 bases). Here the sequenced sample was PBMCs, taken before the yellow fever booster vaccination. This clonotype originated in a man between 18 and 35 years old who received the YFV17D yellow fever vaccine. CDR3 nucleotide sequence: TGTGCCAGCAGTTACGGCGGGGCTCTGGAGACTCAGTACTTC. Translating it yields CASSYGGALETQYF.